This TCR beta chain derives from a study of blood T cell repertoires in COVID-19. Across the whole study: Sites in the United States, Italy and Spain provided acute and convalescent COVID-19 samples. T cells, B-cell-depleted T cells, or PBMCs supplied cDNA or gDNA.

As originally analysed: By means of reference gene primer amplification, nucleated cell counts were estimated. The data were produced by immunoSEQ multiplex PCR, yet TCRdb's version contains in-frame clones alone and is incomplete. D and trimming were read from the DNA, whereas the V and J calls and clone size are those reported in that table. The data hold approximately 310,000 clones, with more than 75% observed a single time. The V gene's germline CDR1 is LNHDA and CDR2 SQIVND (reference sequence). The germline V and J ends were trimmed by 7 bases and 0 bases, with 12 bases remaining between them. CDR3 length: 15 residues.

This receptor was taken from a woman in her forties or fifties who had recovered from COVID-19. This chain links TRBV19 with TRBJ1-4; possible D gene TRBD1, 6 bases. The sample comprised peripheral blood. For the CDR3, the DNA is TGTGCCAGTAAACAGGACAGTGCAACTAATGAAAAACTGTTTTTT. Protein product: CASKQDSATNEKLFF.